These 22 T cell receptor beta chains were sequenced from one sample in a study of cytomegalovirus exposure and HLA in healthy donors. It was with 60 Vbeta and 13 Jbeta primers that the PCR ran. Using immunoSEQ multiplex PCR, the repertoire was profiled, and TCRdb retains in-frame clones only, with some absent. The sample consists of 90,000 to 140,000 clones, about 83% of them appearing once. The sample comprised PBMCs. Source of these receptors: a man between 18 and 35 years old in good health and CMV-seronegative.

The chain combines TRBV6-5 with TRBJ1-2, with unresolved D. V lost 0 bases, J lost 3 bases, and 8 bases lay in between. This CDR3 comprises 14 residues. The germline V gene encodes CDR1 MNHEY and CDR2 SVGAGI. DNA for the CDR3: TGTGCCAGCAGTTACTCGAGGCGGGACTATGGCTACACCTTC. This sequence encodes CASSYSRRDYGYTF.

The V gene is TRBV6-6, the J gene TRBJ2-3; 8 bases are shared with TRBD2. V shed 3 bases, J shed 2 bases, and the junction held 4 bases outside the gene matches. Germline V gives CDR1 MNHNY, CDR2 SVGAGI (reference sequence). This CDR3 has 15 amino acids. The CDR3 loop reads CASSYRRGATDTQYF. The CDR3 region has the DNA TGTGCCAGCAGTTATCGGCGGGGGGCCACAGATACGCAGTATTTT.

J is TRBJ1-5 and V is TRBV6-5; TRBD1 agrees at 9 bases. This CDR3 comprises 15 residues. Germline CDR1 MNHEY, CDR2 SVGAGI. The trim removed 6 bases at V and 6 bases at J, leaving 9 bases unmatched. The CDR3 DNA reads as TGTGCCAGCAGCCCGGACAGGGGATGGTCTCAGCCCCAGCATTTT. As protein: CASSPDRGWSQPQHF.

The chain links TRBV19 to TRBJ1-2, with 9 bases lining up with TRBD1. V lost 5 bases to trimming and J lost 6 bases; unmatched junction nucleotides: 4. This CDR3 has 13 residues. Germline CDR1 LNHDA, CDR2 SQIVND (reference sequence). CDR3 sequence (DNA): TGTGCCAGTAGTCGGACAGGGGCAAATGGCTACACCTTC. It translates to CASSRTGANGYTF.

The genes are TRBV9 and TRBJ2-3; tentative D call: TRBD2 (6 bases). The CDR3 length is 16 residues. The V end lost 0 bases, the J end lost 0 bases, and 11 bases lay between the germline ends. Germline V gives CDR1 SGDLS, CDR2 YYNGEE. CDR3 residues: CASSVEAGISTDTQYF. The CDR3 nucleotides read TGTGCCAGCAGCGTAGAGGCGGGAATCAGCACAGATACGCAGTATTTT. The variable domain in full, completed from reference TRBV9 and TRBJ2-3, reads DSGVTQTPKHLITATGQRVTLRCSPRSGDLSVYWYQQSLDQGLQFLIQYYNGEERAKGNILERFSAQQFPDLHSELNLSSLELGDSALYFCASSVEAGISTDTQYFGPGTRLTVL.

V is TRBV7-9 and J is TRBJ1-1; D is perhaps TRBD1 (6 bases). V lost 5 bases, J lost 9 bases, and 10 bases lay in between. CDR3 size: 11 residues. Germline V lookup: CDR1 SEHNR, CDR2 FQNEAQ (reference sequence). In DNA form, the CDR3 reads TGTGCCAGCAGCGTCCAGGGGAAAGCTTTCTTT. Translation gives CASSVQGKAFF. Filled out from reference TRBV7-9 and TRBJ1-1, the complete variable domain reads DTGVSQNPRHKITKRGQNVTFRCDPISEHNRLYWYRQTLGQGPEFLTYFQNEAQLEKSRLLSDRFSAERPKGSFSTLEIQRTEQGDSAMYLCASSVQGKAFFGQGTRLTVV.

The chain combines TRBV19 with TRBJ1-6; 8 nucleotides align to TRBD1. Germline CDR1 LNHDA, CDR2 SQIVND (reference sequence). This CDR3 has 14 amino acids. Trimming at V came to 6 bases and at J to 5 bases, leaving 3 bases not matched to a gene. The CDR3 reads CASSRGQNNSPLHF. The CDR3 DNA sequence: TGTGCCAGTAGCAGGGGGCAGAATAATTCACCCCTCCACTTT.

In this sample, this clone turned up once. The V call is TRBV5-1, the J call TRBJ1-1; D is unclear. The V gene lost 0 bases and the J gene lost 1 base, with 7 bases spanning the gap. This CDR3 has 14 amino acids. Germline CDR1 SGHRS, CDR2 YFSETQ. Written as DNA, the CDR3 is TGCGCCAGCAGCTTGGGGTCAGGGAACACTGAAGCTTTCTTT. Encoded protein: CASSLGSGNTEAFF.

This clone was found once. V usage is TRBV7-8 and J usage is TRBJ1-2; TRBD1 might be the D (6 bases). The CDR3 has 15 amino acids. Looked up from germline, CDR1 is SGHVS and CDR2 is FQNEAQ. Trimming shortened V by 4 bases and J by 3 bases, and 15 bases separated the two germline ends. The CDR3 loop is CASSSSRGSHYGYTF. DNA for the CDR3: TGTGCCAGCAGCTCTTCCAGGGGTTCTCACTATGGCTACACCTTC.

This chain links TRBV19 with TRBJ2-7, with 7 bases fitting TRBD1. Unmatched junction bases numbered 13, after V lost 8 bases and J lost 12 bases. Per the germline V gene, CDR1 is LNHDA and CDR2 is SQIVND (reference sequence). The CDR3 length is 12 residues. The CDR3 DNA follows: TGTGCCAGTGGACCCCTCACAGGGGACCTGTACTTC. Encoded protein: CASGPLTGDLYF.

The gene calls are TRBV7-2 and TRBJ2-5; D perhaps matches TRBD2 (5 bases). Germline V gene sequence: CDR1 SGHTA, CDR2 FQGNSA. Trimming removed 5 bases at V and 3 bases at J, with 16 bases between. The CDR3 loop spans 15 amino acids. This chain's CDR3 is CASSPPGRSEETQYF. The CDR3 coding sequence is TGTGCCAGCAGCCCGCCGGGGAGATCGGAAGAGACCCAGTACTTC.

J is TRBJ2-7 and V is TRBV5-6; 11 bases match TRBD1. This CDR3 spans 14 amino acids. V lost 7 bases and J lost 0; bases outside the gene matches: 3. Germline values: CDR1 SGHDT, CDR2 YYEEEE. This CDR3 reads CASGDRGGSYEQYF. CDR3 bases: TGTGCCAGCGGGGACAGGGGGGGCTCCTACGAGCAGTACTTC.

The CDR3 region is CASSLLLGQFDNEQFF. The DNA of the CDR3 is TGTGCCAGCAGCCTCCTCTTGGGACAGTTCGACAATGAGCAGTTCTTC. V is TRBV5-6 and J is TRBJ2-1, with TRBD1 matching over 7 bases. The CDR3 consists of 16 residues. The trim removed 4 bases at V and 5 bases at J, leaving 12 bases unmatched. CDR1 is SGHDT, CDR2 YYEEEE, per germline.

This clone was detected once. This chain joins TRBV5-1 and TRBJ1-2; 8 nucleotides agree with TRBD1. The CDR3 has 16 residues. Per the germline V gene, CDR1 is SGHRS and CDR2 is YFSETQ. Trimming removed 3 bases from V and 8 bases from J; junction bases left unmatched: 15. Here the CDR3 reads CASSWGLLGQAGGYTF. DNA for the CDR3: TGCGCCAGCAGCTGGGGACTGCTGGGACAGGCTGGGGGCTACACCTTC.

The rearrangement links TRBV5-1 to TRBJ1-5; D is perhaps TRBD1 (5 bases). Trimming took off 3 bases at V and 1 base at J, with 11 bases between the two ends. CDR1 and CDR2 (germline): SGHRS, YFSETQ. CDR3 length: 15 amino acids. The CDR3 sequence: CASSWGTSSNQPQHF. CDR3 in DNA: TGCGCCAGCAGCTGGGGCACCTCGAGCAATCAGCCCCAGCATTTT.

The J gene is TRBJ2-7, the V gene TRBV12-5; 9 bases are shared with TRBD1. V lost 7 bases, J lost 0 bases, and 4 bases stayed unmatched. The CDR3 runs to 14 residues. Germline V lookup: CDR1 LGHNT, CDR2 FRNRAP. The CDR3 spells CASEDRGSSYEQYF. Here the CDR3 DNA reads TGTGCTAGTGAAGACAGGGGGTCCTCCTACGAGCAGTACTTC.

CDR3 in DNA: TGTGCCAGCAGTGACTCGCCGGGTGGCTACACCTTC. This encodes CASSDSPGGYTF. The chain employs TRBV6-4 and TRBJ1-2; unclear D gene. Trimming took off 0 bases at V and 7 bases at J, with 6 bases between the two ends. The CDR3 sequence is 12 residues long. The germline gives CDR1 MRHNA, CDR2 SNTAGT.

This rearrangement joins TRBV7-6 to TRBJ2-1; 8 positions match TRBD2. This CDR3 contains 16 residues. The germline V gene has CDR1 SGHVS and CDR2 FNYEAQ. J gave up 8 bases and V 6 bases, and 15 bases lay outside the gene matches. CDR3 nucleotide sequence: TGTGCCAGCAGTTCCCGCTCAGCGGGGGCTGGGGATGAGCAGTTCTTC. It codes for CASSSRSAGAGDEQFF.

CDR3 nucleotide sequence: TGTGCCAGCTCACCACTAGAATCGTCCTACGAGCAGTACTTC. It yields the protein CASSPLESSYEQYF. The genes are TRBV18 and TRBJ2-7; D gene uncertain. Germline CDR1 KGHSH, CDR2 LQKENI. The CDR3 loop spans 14 amino acids. Trimming stripped 1 base from V and 1 base from J, with 8 bases between.

The chain recombines TRBV5-1 with TRBJ1-3; possibly TRBD1 for D (6 bases). The CDR3 contains 15 residues. V lost 4 bases and J 1 base, leaving 12 bases between the germline ends. CDR1 is SGHRS, CDR2 YFSETQ, per germline. CDR3 bases: TGCGCCAGCAGCCCTACCACAGGGTCTGGAAACACCATATATTTT. Residues: CASSPTTGSGNTIYF.

This clone was observed once. The chain combines TRBV27 with TRBJ2-7, with 8 bases aligning to TRBD1. CDR3 length: 15 amino acids. The V segment lost 2 bases and the J segment 0 bases; nucleotides outside the gene matches: 3. Germline CDR1 reads MNHEY; CDR2 reads SMNVEV (reference sequence). The CDR3 protein is CASSLGQGLSYEQYF. The DNA of the CDR3 is TGTGCCAGCAGTTTAGGACAGGGCCTCTCCTACGAGCAGTACTTC.

The rearrangement links TRBV7-9 to TRBJ1-1, with TRBD1 as a possible D gene (6 bases). Germline lookup yields CDR1 SEHNR and CDR2 FQNEAQ (reference sequence). The CDR3 loop spans 15 amino acids. Trimming removed 0 bases at V and 5 bases at J, with 13 bases between. This CDR3 is CASSLAQGSVTEAFF. Written as DNA, the CDR3 is TGTGCCAGCAGCTTAGCGCAGGGGTCGGTAACTGAAGCTTTCTTT.